This entry lists 7 T cell receptor beta chains sequenced from one sample in a study of blood T cell repertoires in COVID-19. Some clones are missing from TCRdb's copy, which holds only in-frame ones; the method was immunoSEQ multiplex PCR. The top ten hold about 12% of the sample, which has about 76,000 clones, roughly three quarters seen once. Sequenced material: peripheral blood. These receptors were collected from a human donor in a cohort sampled during active COVID-19.

This clone was recorded once. The chain uses TRBV9 and TRBJ2-7; 8 positions agree with TRBD1. V shed 1 base and J 2 bases; nucleotides not matched to a gene: 17. Germline CDR1 reads SGDLS; CDR2 reads YYNGEE. This CDR3 is 19 amino acids long. The CDR3 loop is CASSVWAGGRQTPTYEQYV. CDR3 nucleotide sequence: TGTGCCAGCAGCGTATGGGCAGGGGGCCGACAAACTCCAACCTACGAGCAGTACGTC.

This sequence joins TRBV19 and TRBJ1-5, with 9 bases that match TRBD1. V lost 4 bases and J lost 7; bases outside the gene matches: 11. The CDR3 covers 16 residues. Germline V gene data show CDR1 as LNHDA and CDR2 as SQIVND (reference sequence). CDR3 DNA: TGTGCCAGTAGTACCTCGGGGACAGGGAATTACCAGCCCCAGCATTTT. It is translated as CASSTSGTGNYQPQHF.

The table lists this clone with a few counts. This chain joins TRBV7-9 and TRBJ2-5; the D gene is possibly TRBD2 (5 bases). This CDR3 contains 14 residues. The V end was cut by 0 bases, the J end by 4 bases, with 9 bases between. Germline-derived CDR1 and CDR2 are SEHNR and FQNEAQ (reference sequence). The CDR3 loop is CASSLAAGGETQYF. As DNA, the CDR3 is TGTGCCAGCAGCTTAGCGGCTGGAGGAGAGACCCAGTACTTC.

V usage is TRBV29-1 and J usage is TRBJ2-3; maybe TRBD2 (7 bases). The CDR3 is made up of 13 amino acids. V was clipped by 3 bases and J by 5 bases, with 12 bases between them. The germline V gene encodes CDR1 SQVTM and CDR2 ANQGSEA. DNA of the CDR3: TGCAGCGTTGACAGGGGCGGGGGAGATACGCAGTATTTT. Translating it yields CSVDRGGGDTQYF.

This sequence joins TRBV10-2 and TRBJ2-4; maybe TRBD2 (7 bases). CDR3 length equals 17 residues. The germline CDR1 and CDR2 sequences are WSHSY and SAAADI. The V gene lost 3 bases and the J gene lost 4 bases, with 19 bases spanning the gap. In DNA form, the CDR3 reads TGCGCCAGCAGTGATTGGGCGGGCGGGGGCGTAAAAAACATTCAGTACTTC. Protein sequence: CASSDWAGGGVKNIQYF.

The rearrangement uses TRBV19 and TRBJ1-5; possibly TRBD1 for D (6 bases). Germline V CDR1 and CDR2: LNHDA, SQIVND (reference sequence). Trimming pared 5 bases from V and 2 bases from J, leaving 16 bases between. The CDR3 consists of 16 residues. The CDR3 sequence is CASSFGRGWGNQPQHF. CDR3 coding DNA: TGTGCCAGTAGTTTCGGCAGGGGTTGGGGCAATCAGCCCCAGCATTTT.

The rearrangement links TRBV2 to TRBJ2-7; tentatively, D is TRBD1 (6 bases). Trimming pared 3 bases from V and 1 base from J, leaving 19 bases between. The germline V gene has CDR1 SNHLY and CDR2 FYNNEI. CDR3 length: 17 amino acids. CDR3 sequence (DNA): TGTGCCAGCAGTGACCGTGACAGGAAAAAGGGATCCTACGAGCAGTACTTC. It encodes CASSDRDRKKGSYEQYF.